This T cell receptor (beta chain) was captured by sequencing in a study of CD8 T cells in Susac syndrome. Random-hexamer reverse transcription was applied to about 0.45 to 1 ug RNA. MiXCR, run by TCRdb on the immunoSEQ multiplex PCR reads, gives a single entry per CDR3 protein. Here the sample spans about 100,000 distinct CDR3 sequences, roughly 96% being singletons. V was shortened by 3 bases and J by 4 bases, with 18 bases between the two germline ends. The CDR3 is made up of 16 amino acids. The V gene's germline CDR1 is SGHTA and CDR2 FQGTGA. Sequenced: CD8+ T cells from PBMCs. The chain links TRBV7-3 to TRBJ2-5; perhaps TRBD2 as D (6 bases). The TCR was taken from a human donor with Susac syndrome. The CDR3 DNA reads TGTGCCAGCAGCTTCGGGACTCAGAGAGGGTTAGAGACCCAGTACTTC. Translating gives CASSFGTQRGLETQYF.